This TCR beta chain emerged from a study of blood T cell repertoires in COVID-19. As for the study in general: All recovered Cohort 3 donors got two negative PCRs, got clearance, or saw symptom resolution. The samples span acute and convalescent COVID-19 from the United States, Italy and Spain. In each case, the material was cDNA or gDNA derived from T cells, B-cell-depleted T cells, or PBMCs.

TCRdb's table, derived via immunoSEQ multiplex PCR, lists solely in-frame clones and lacks some. Of some 180,000 clones in the sample, roughly 85% were seen once. From germline, CDR1 is SGHNT and CDR2 YYREEE (reference sequence). CDR3 size: 12 residues. V lost 4 bases and J lost 11, with 14 bases in between. This clone was detected only a few times. Input material: PBMCs or T cells enriched from blood (not recorded which). The receptor comes from a woman between 65 and 79 years old in a cohort exposed to, infected with or recovered from COVID-19 (not recorded which). This chain uses TRBV5-4 with TRBJ2-3; possibly TRBD2 for D (5 bases). CDR3 amino acids: CASSADWRKQYF. The CDR3, as DNA: TGTGCCAGCAGCGCGGATTGGAGGAAGCAGTATTTT.